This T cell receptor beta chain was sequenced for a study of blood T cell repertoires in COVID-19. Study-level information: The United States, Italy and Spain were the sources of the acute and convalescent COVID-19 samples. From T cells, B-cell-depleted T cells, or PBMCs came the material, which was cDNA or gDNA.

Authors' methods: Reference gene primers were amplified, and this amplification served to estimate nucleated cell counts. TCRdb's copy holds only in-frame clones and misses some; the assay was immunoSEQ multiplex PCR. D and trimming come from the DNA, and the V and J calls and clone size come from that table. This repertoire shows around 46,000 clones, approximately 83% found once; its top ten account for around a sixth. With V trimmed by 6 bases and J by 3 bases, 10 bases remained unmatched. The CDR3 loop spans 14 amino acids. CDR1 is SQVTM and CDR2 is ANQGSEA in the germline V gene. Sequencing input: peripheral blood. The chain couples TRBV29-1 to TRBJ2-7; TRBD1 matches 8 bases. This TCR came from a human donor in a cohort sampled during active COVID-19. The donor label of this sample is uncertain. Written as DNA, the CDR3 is TGCAGCGTATCCTTAGGAACAGGGGGCTACGAGCAGTACTTC. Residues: CSVSLGTGGYEQYF.